One sample yielded the 20 T cell receptor beta chains listed below, sequenced in a study of T-cell reconstitution after alpha-beta-depleted transplantation in children. It was with unique molecular identifiers that the TCRbeta library was prepared. TCRdb reprocessed the PCR reads via MiXCR and lists one record per CDR3 protein. The sample includes about 200,000 distinct CDR3 sequences, under 8.5% seen only once; the top ten take 5.5% to 6.5%. The specimen was PBMCs, collected before TCRalphabeta/CD19-depleted stem cell transplant. These receptors came from a boy aged 2 to 10 with acute lymphoblastic leukemia, due to receive a stem cell transplant.

The chain recombines TRBV2 with TRBJ2-5; 10 bases fit TRBD1. CDR1 is SNHLY, CDR2 FYNNEI, per germline. The CDR3 is 14 amino acids. Unmatched junction bases numbered 6, after V lost 6 bases and J lost 5 bases. The CDR3 loop is CASSSGTGVETQYF. The CDR3 coding sequence is TGTGCCAGCAGCTCCGGGACAGGGGTGGAGACCCAGTACTTC.

This clonotype came up many times. The rearrangement links TRBV11-1 to TRBJ2-1, with 7 bases identical to TRBD2. Trimming cost V 6 bases and J 8 bases; bases outside gene matches: 16. CDR3 length: 16 amino acids. Germline values: CDR1 SGHAT, CDR2 FQDESV (reference sequence). The CDR3 loop reads CASSSPTDGGFDEQFF. The CDR3 bases are TGTGCCAGCAGTAGTCCGACGGACGGGGGGTTCGATGAGCAGTTCTTC.

This clonotype showed up many times. The chain employs TRBV6-5 and TRBJ2-5; perhaps TRBD2 as D (6 bases). CDR3 length: 15 amino acids. V was cut by 5 bases and J by 3 bases, with 16 bases left in between. Germline V gene data show CDR1 as MNHEY and CDR2 as SVGAGI. The CDR3 reads CASSPIAVNEETQYF. In DNA, the CDR3 is TGTGCCAGCAGTCCGATAGCGGTGAACGAAGAGACCCAGTACTTC.

This clonotype was detected only a few times. The V gene is TRBV20-1, the J gene TRBJ1-1, with 7 bases matching TRBD1. CDR3 length equals 13 residues. J gave up 2 bases and V 5 bases, and 5 bases lay outside the gene matches. Germline V gene lookup returns CDR1 DFQATT and CDR2 SNEGSKA (reference sequence). CDR3 loop: CSAPRGPNTEAFF. The DNA for the CDR3 is TGCAGTGCTCCAAGGGGGCCTAACACTGAAGCTTTCTTT.

In this sample, this clonotype turned up many times. This sequence joins TRBV4-1 and TRBJ2-7, with D unresolved. There are 15 residues in the CDR3. V was cut by 1 base and J by 0 bases, with 10 bases left in between. Germline loops: CDR1 MGHRA, CDR2 YSYEKL. The CDR3: CASSQGPLTSYEQYF. For the CDR3, the DNA is TGCGCCAGCAGCCAAGGCCCGTTAACCTCCTACGAGCAGTACTTC.

At least ten counts were recorded for this clonotype. The chain couples TRBV3-1 to TRBJ1-5; unclear D gene. This CDR3 comprises 13 residues. Trimming shortened V by 4 bases and J by 7 bases, and 11 bases separated the two germline ends. CDR1 and CDR2 (germline): LGHDT, YNNKEL (reference sequence). CDR3 sequence: CASSPRGSQPQHF. The CDR3 DNA sequence: TGTGCCAGCAGCCCCCGGGGAAGCCAGCCCCAGCATTTT.

This clonotype was observed at least ten times. The chain recombines TRBV7-8 with TRBJ2-2; unclear D gene. The ends were cut back, 3 bases at V and 3 bases at J, with 5 bases in the middle. The CDR3 covers 13 residues. The germline gives CDR1 SGHVS, CDR2 FQNEAQ. The CDR3 region is CASSFGHTGELFF. DNA of the CDR3: TGTGCCAGCAGCTTCGGCCACACCGGGGAGCTGTTTTTT. Full variable domain (remainder filled in from reference TRBV7-8 and TRBJ2-2): GAGVSQSPRYKVAKRGQDVALRCDPISGHVSLFWYQQALGQGPEFLTYFQNEAQLDKSGLPSDRFFAERPEGSVSTLKIQRTQQEDSAVYLCASSFGHTGELFFGEGSRLTVL.

The sample holds many counts of this clonotype. The rearrangement uses TRBV12-3 or TRBV12-4 and TRBJ2-1; TRBD1 is a possible D gene (5 bases). Trimming cost V 5 bases and J 4 bases, with 12 bases left between them. The CDR3 sequence is 14 residues long. Here the CDR3 DNA reads TGTGCCAGCAGTACCTTCACAGGTTACAATGAGCAGTTCTTC. Protein product: CASSTFTGYNEQFF.

The chain recombines TRBV7-2 with TRBJ2-2; D is unresolved. From germline, CDR1 is SGHTA and CDR2 FQGNSA. The CDR3 contains 15 residues. Trimming removed 4 bases at V and 6 bases at J, with 15 bases between. The CDR3 nucleotides read TGTGCCAGCAGCTCGGGCGACCTTGGGGCCGGGGAGCTGTTTTTT. Translating it yields CASSSGDLGAGELFF.

This clonotype was seen at least ten times. J is TRBJ1-6 and V is TRBV12-3 or TRBV12-4; D is unresolved. The length of the CDR3 is 13 residues. The ends were cut back, 5 bases at V and 13 bases at J, with 15 bases in the middle. CDR3 loop: CASSLDMGKPLHF. The CDR3 DNA follows: TGTGCCAGCAGTCTAGACATGGGAAAGCCCCTCCACTTT.

This clonotype has more than one count but fewer than ten. The chain joins TRBV3-1 to TRBJ2-2, with 7 bases identical to TRBD2. The CDR3 runs 16 residues. Germline V lookup: CDR1 LGHDT, CDR2 YNNKEL (reference sequence). The junction had 9 bases not matched to a gene; V was cut back by 8 bases and J by 0 bases. The DNA for the CDR3 is TGTGCCAGCGGGCTATACGGGGGGTCGAACACCGGGGAGCTGTTTTTT. Translated, it gives CASGLYGGSNTGELFF. Using reference TRBV3-1 and TRBJ2-2 for the parts outside the CDR3, the full variable domain is DTAVSQTPKYLVTQMGNDKSIKCEQNLGHDTMYWYKQDSKKFLKIMFSYNNKELIINETVPNRFSPKSPDKAHLNLHINSLELGDSAVYFCASGLYGGSNTGELFFGEGSRLTVL.

This clonotype was seen more than once but under ten times. V gene TRBV20-1 combines with J gene TRBJ1-2; 8 positions agree with TRBD1. This CDR3 contains 12 residues. The germline gives CDR1 DFQATT, CDR2 SNEGSKA (reference sequence). Unmatched junction bases numbered 7, after V lost 6 bases and J lost 7 bases. The CDR3 region has the DNA TGCAGTGCCGTGGACAGGGCCACTGGCTACACCTTC. Protein product: CSAVDRATGYTF.

A few counts support this clonotype. The chain combines TRBV27 with TRBJ2-4, with D tentatively TRBD1 (6 bases). V was clipped by 0 bases and J by 8 bases, with 17 bases between them. Germline V gene data show CDR1 as MNHEY and CDR2 as SMNVEV (reference sequence). The CDR3 sequence is 16 residues long. The CDR3 DNA sequence: TGTGCCAGCAGTTTATCACAGGGAATGGCGGTGTACATTCAGTACTTC. It encodes CASSLSQGMAVYIQYF.

The chain recombines TRBV18 with TRBJ2-6; D remains unclear. The CDR3 spans 14 residues. V gave up 2 bases and J gave up 3 bases, with 5 bases separating them. Germline assignment: CDR1 KGHSH and CDR2 LQKENI. As DNA, the CDR3 is TGTGCCAGCTCACCAATGGGTGGGGCCAACGTCCTGACTTTC. Translated, it gives CASSPMGGANVLTF.

This clonotype was detected many times. The chain employs TRBV20-1 and TRBJ1-2, with 8 bases that match TRBD1. V was pared by 4 bases and J by 8 bases, with 6 bases of the junction left unmatched. The germline V gene encodes CDR1 DFQATT and CDR2 SNEGSKA (reference sequence). CDR3 length equals 12 residues. The CDR3 DNA is TGCAGTGCTATTTCGGACAGGGAGGGCTACACCTTC. This sequence encodes CSAISDREGYTF.

This clonotype occurred many times. The chain carries TRBV5-1 and TRBJ2-2; D gene ambiguous. In germline, CDR1 is SGHRS, CDR2 YFSETQ. The length of the CDR3 is 14 residues. V was trimmed by 0 bases and J by 6 bases, leaving 9 bases between them. CDR3 sequence reads: CASSLDFIAGELFF. In DNA form, the CDR3 reads TGCGCCAGCAGCTTGGATTTCATAGCCGGGGAGCTGTTTTTT.

This clonotype was observed a handful of times. The rearrangement uses TRBV11-3 and TRBJ2-1, with D unresolved. CDR3 length equals 12 residues. Trimming took 4 bases from V and 4 from J, leaving 5 bases between them. Germline lookup yields CDR1 SGHNT and CDR2 YENEEA. CDR3 DNA: TGTGCCAGCAGCTCCGATTACAATGAGCAGTTCTTC. It specifies CASSSDYNEQFF.

This clonotype came up many times. The V call is TRBV29-1, the J call TRBJ2-1, with 10 bases that match TRBD2. The V segment lost 6 bases and the J segment 10 bases; nucleotides outside the gene matches: 6. Per germline, CDR1 SQVTM and CDR2 ANQGSEA. The length of the CDR3 is 12 residues. Written as DNA, the CDR3 is TGCAGCGTCCCTAGAGCGGGGGGGGAGCAGTTCTTC. Its protein product is CSVPRAGGEQFF.

This clonotype was seen at least ten times. The chain has TRBV5-1 and TRBJ2-2; D remains unclear. CDR1 is SGHRS and CDR2 is YFSETQ in the germline V gene. The V end lost 1 base, the J end lost 2 bases, and 12 bases lay between the germline ends. The CDR3 is 16 residues long. The CDR3 DNA sequence: TGCGCCAGCAGCTTGTGGCCGAGATCCAACACCGGGGAGCTGTTTTTT. Translated: CASSLWPRSNTGELFF.

In this sample, this clonotype turned up many times. This sequence joins TRBV28 and TRBJ2-5; 7 bases line up with TRBD2. CDR1 is MDHEN and CDR2 is SYDVKM in the germline V gene. J gave up 1 base and V 6 bases, and 8 bases lay outside the gene matches. The CDR3 is 15 amino acids. CDR3 protein: CASRISGAGQETQYF. The CDR3 DNA follows: TGTGCCAGCAGGATCAGCGGGGCCGGCCAAGAGACCCAGTACTTC.